The sequence of this TCR beta chain was determined in a study of cytomegalovirus exposure and HLA in healthy donors. Across the whole study: Unique TCR beta sequences numbering approximately 120 million came from 150 million to 200 million T cells in an earlier analysis. Early released data comprised 75 million to 100 million unique TCRs from HLA-typed donors. Findings of the study overall: The study carried out a later analysis of TCR beta sequences. It associated under 20,000 of them with specific HLA alleles at a false discovery rate of 0.05. A later analysis reportedly identified an Asian-associated ancestry cluster as carrying fewer N-insertions than the roughly 700-donor mean.

Turning to this clone: Its antigen is not known.

PCR amplification relied on 60 Vbeta primers (plus 13 Jbeta primers). Libraries were prepared by immunoSEQ multiplex PCR; TCRdb keeps only in-frame clonotypes and omits some of them. The sample has about 100,000 clones, roughly four fifths seen once. V shed 3 bases and J shed 7 bases, with 7 bases lying between them. CDR1 and CDR2 from the germline V gene are DFQATT and SNEGSKA (reference sequence). The CDR3 loop spans 10 amino acids. V gene TRBV20-1 combines with J gene TRBJ2-7; D uncertain. Sequenced input: PBMCs. The receptor was derived from a male donor in good health and CMV-seropositive. DNA for the CDR3: TGCAGTGCTAGCCGTCAGGAGCAGTACTTC. It specifies CSASRQEQYF.